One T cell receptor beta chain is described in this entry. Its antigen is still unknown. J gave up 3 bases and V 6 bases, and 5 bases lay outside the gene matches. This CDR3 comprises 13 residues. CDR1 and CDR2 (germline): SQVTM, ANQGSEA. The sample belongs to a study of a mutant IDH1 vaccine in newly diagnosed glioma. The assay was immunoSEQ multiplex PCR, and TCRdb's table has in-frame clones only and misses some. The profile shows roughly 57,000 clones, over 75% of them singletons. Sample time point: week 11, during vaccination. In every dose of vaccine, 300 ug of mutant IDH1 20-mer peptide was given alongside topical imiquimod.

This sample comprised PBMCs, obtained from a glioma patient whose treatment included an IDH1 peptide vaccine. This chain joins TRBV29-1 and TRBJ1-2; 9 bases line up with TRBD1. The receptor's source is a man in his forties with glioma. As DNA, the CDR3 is TGCAGCGTGGGGGACAGGGAGGACTATGGCTACACCTTC. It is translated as CSVGDREDYGYTF.